The clone carrying this T cell receptor beta chain was seen many times. Its antigen is as yet unknown. These data are taken from a study of T-cell memory formation after mild COVID-19. UMIs and sample barcodes were carried by the TCR alpha and TCR beta cDNA libraries that 5'RACE produced using constant-segment primers. TCRdb used MiXCR to reprocess the 5' RACE reads, holding one entry per CDR3 protein. This sample carries roughly 350,000 distinct CDR3 sequences, 12% to 15% of them seen once, and the ten largest clones take 20% to 25%. Study-wide points: Later expanders leaned toward CD4+, whereas clones contracting from day 15 to 85 were balanced CD4/CD8. The SARS-CoV-2 specificity of second-wave clones reaching peak at day 37 remained unverified.

The V and J ends lost 4 bases and 1 base, in that order; junction bases with no gene match: 12. The CDR3 is made up of 17 amino acids. From germline, CDR1 is SQVTM and CDR2 ANQGSEA. The J gene is TRBJ2-4, the V gene TRBV29-1, with 8 bases identical to TRBD2. The sample was PBMCs or a T cell subset sorted from them (not recorded which). This receptor was taken from a man aged 18 to 29 who had mild COVID-19 (a few samples of this study predate the infection). Cell type and time point are not known. The CDR3: CSVGHSGGSWAKNIQYF. For the CDR3, the DNA is TGCAGCGTTGGTCATTCGGGGGGGAGCTGGGCCAAAAACATTCAGTACTTC.